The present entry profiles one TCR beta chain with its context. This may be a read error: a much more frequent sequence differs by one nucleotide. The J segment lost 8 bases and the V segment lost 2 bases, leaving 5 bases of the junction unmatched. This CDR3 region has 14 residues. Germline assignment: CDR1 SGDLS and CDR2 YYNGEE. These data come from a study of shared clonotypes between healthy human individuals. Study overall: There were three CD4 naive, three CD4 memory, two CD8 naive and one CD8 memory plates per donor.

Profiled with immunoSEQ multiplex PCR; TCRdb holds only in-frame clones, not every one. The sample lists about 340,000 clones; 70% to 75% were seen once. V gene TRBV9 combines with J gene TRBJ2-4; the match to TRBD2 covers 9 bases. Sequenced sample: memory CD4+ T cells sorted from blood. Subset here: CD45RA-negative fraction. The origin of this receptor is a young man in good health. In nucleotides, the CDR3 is TGTGCCAGCAGCGTTAGCGGGAGTGGGGACATTCAGTACTTC. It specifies CASSVSGSGDIQYF.